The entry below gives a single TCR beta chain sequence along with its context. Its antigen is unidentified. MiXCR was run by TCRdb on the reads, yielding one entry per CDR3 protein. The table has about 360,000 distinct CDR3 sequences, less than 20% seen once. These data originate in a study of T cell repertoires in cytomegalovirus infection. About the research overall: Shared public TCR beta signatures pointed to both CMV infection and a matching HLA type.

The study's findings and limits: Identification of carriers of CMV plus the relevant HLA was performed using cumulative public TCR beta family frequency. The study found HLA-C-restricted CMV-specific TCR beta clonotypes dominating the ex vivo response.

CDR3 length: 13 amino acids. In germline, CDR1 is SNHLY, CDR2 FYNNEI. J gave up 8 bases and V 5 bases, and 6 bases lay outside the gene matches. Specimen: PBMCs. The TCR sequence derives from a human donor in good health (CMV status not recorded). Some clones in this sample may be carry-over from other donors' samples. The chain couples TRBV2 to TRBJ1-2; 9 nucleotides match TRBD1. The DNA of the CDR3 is TGTGCCAGCAGTTTAACAGGGGGCATCGGCTACACCTTC. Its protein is CASSLTGGIGYTF. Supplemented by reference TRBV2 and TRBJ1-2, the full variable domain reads EPEVTQTPSHQVTQMGQEVILRCVPISNHLYFYWYRQILGQKVEFLVSFYNNEISEKSEIFDDQFSVERPDGSNFTLKIRSTKLEDSAMYFCASSLTGGIGYTFGSGTRLTVV.